This record covers a single TCR beta chain. The ends were cut back, 4 bases at V and 1 base at J, with 21 bases in the middle. CDR1 SGHKS and CDR2 YYEKEE come from the germline V gene (reference sequence). The CDR3 sequence is 18 residues long. The templates were synthetic TCR analogs, and they were spiked into each PCR. Assay: immunoSEQ multiplex PCR; the TCRdb copy retains only in-frame clones and omits some. The table records around 100,000 clones, around 93% of them present only once. The time point denotes: peripheral blood 6 weeks after treatment start. This sample is drawn from a study of PD-L1 blockade in urothelial cancer. Study-wide context: Patients started atezolizumab around 2014, 1,200 mg intravenously every 3 weeks. Counts from blood samples showed a median of 141,255 T cells. The analyses of blood took place 3 weeks (second dose) and 6 weeks after treatment start.

The sequence came from a man aged 55-75 years with urothelial cancer. The source material was PBMCs, sampled around atezolizumab (anti-PD-L1) treatment. V gene TRBV5-5 combines with J gene TRBJ1-5; perhaps TRBD1 as D (6 bases). For the CDR3, the DNA is TGTGCCAGCAGCCGAACAGGGTTACCCTTGCGGAGCAATCAGCCCCAGCATTTT. This encodes CASSRTGLPLRSNQPQHF.